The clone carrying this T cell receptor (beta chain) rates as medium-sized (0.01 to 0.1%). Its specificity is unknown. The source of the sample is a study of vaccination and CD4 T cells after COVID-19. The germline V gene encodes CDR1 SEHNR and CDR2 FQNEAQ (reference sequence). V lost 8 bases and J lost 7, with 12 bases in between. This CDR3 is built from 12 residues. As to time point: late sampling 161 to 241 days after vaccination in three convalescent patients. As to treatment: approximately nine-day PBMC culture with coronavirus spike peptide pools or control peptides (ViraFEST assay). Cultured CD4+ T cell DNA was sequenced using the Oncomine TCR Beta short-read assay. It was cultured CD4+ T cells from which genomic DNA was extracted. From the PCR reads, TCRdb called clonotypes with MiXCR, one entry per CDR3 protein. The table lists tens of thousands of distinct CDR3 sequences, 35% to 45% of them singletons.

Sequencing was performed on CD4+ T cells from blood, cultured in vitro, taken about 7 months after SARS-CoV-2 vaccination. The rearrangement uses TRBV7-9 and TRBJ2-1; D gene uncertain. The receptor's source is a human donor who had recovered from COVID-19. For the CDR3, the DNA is TGTGCCAGCCAGGACCGGACGAATGAGCAGTTCTTC. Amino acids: CASQDRTNEQFF.